This TCR beta chain comes out of a study of T cell responses to AZD1222 COVID-19 vaccine. In the study overall: Second-dose timings of about 4 or about 12 weeks were pooled.

TCRdb keeps only in-frame clones here, not all; method: immunoSEQ multiplex PCR. In the table there are roughly 150,000 clones, roughly 90% of which are singletons. Of note for this clone: The antigen is not known.

V lost 3 bases and J 3 bases, leaving 8 bases between the germline ends. Germline CDR1 reads MNHNS; CDR2 reads SASEGT. CDR3 length: 13 residues. Broader study findings: Spike-spanning, vaccine-associated CD4 TCRs were dominant at 160-218 and 743-854.

The sample here was peripheral blood, taken on day 0 of AZD1222 vaccination. The sequence derives from an adult in good health. The chain carries TRBV6-1 and TRBJ1-2; perhaps TRBD1 as D (5 bases). The CDR3 spells CASSDRGHYGYTF. Here the CDR3 DNA reads TGTGCCAGCAGTGATAGGGGCCACTATGGCTACACCTTC.